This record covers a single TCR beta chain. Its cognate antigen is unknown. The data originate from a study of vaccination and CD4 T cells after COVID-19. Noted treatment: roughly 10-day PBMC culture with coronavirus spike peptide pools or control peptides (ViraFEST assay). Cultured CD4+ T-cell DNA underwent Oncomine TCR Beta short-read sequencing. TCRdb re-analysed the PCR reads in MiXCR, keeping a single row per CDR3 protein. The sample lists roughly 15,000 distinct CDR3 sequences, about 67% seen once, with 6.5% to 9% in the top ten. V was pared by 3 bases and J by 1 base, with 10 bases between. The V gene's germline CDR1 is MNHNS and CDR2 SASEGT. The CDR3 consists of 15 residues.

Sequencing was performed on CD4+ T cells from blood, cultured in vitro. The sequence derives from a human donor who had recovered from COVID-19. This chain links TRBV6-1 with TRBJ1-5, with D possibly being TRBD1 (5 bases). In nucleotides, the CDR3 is TGTGCCAGCAGTGAGCAGGGCTGGAGCAATCAGCCCCAGCATTTT. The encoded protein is CASSEQGWSNQPQHF.